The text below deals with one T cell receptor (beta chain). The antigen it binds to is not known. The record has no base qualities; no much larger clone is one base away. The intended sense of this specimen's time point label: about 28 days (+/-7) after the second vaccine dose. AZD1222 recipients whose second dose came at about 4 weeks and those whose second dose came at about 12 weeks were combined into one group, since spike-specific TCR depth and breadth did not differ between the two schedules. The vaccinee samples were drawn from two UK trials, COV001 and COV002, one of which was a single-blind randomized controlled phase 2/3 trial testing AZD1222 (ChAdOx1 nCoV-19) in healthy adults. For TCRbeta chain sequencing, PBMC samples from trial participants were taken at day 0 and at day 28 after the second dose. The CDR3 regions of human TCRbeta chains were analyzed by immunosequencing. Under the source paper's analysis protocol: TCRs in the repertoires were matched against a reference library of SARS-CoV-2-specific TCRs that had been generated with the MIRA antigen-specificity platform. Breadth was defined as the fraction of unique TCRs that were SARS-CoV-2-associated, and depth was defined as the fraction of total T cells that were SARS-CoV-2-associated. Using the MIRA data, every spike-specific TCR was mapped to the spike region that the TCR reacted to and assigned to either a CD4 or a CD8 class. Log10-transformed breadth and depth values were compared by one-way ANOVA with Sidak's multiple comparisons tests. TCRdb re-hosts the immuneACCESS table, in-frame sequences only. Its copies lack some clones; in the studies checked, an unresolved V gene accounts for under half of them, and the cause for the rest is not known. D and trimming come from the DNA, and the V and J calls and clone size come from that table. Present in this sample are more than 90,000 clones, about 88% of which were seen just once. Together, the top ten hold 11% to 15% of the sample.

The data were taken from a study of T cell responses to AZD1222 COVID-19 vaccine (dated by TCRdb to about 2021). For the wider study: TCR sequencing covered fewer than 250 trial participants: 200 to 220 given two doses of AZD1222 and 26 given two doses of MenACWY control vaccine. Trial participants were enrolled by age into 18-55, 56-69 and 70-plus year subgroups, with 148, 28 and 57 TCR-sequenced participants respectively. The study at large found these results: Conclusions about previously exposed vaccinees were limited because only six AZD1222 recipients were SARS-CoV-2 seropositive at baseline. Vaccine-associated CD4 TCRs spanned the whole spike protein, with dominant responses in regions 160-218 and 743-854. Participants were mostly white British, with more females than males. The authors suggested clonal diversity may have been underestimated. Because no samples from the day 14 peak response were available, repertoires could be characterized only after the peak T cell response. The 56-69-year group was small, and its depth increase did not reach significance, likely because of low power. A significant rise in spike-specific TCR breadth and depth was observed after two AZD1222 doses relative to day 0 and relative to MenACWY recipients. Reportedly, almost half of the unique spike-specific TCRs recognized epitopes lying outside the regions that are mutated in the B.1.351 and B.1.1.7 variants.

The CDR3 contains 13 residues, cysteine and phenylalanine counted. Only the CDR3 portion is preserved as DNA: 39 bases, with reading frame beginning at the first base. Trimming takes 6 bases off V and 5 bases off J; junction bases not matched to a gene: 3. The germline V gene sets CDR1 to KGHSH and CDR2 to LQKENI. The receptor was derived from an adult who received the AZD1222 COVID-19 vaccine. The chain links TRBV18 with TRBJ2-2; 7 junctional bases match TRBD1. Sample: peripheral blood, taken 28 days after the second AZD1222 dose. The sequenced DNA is TGTGCCAGCTCTCAACAGGGGACCGGGGAGCTGTTTTTT. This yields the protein CASSQQGTGELFF.